This paragraph covers one T cell receptor beta chain sequence. Which antigen it targets is not known. Per-nucleotide qualities are absent, and no much larger clonotype sits a single base away. Collaborating institutions collected whole blood in K2EDTA tubes following their own protocols. For TCRbeta analysis, collaborators shipped samples as frozen whole blood, isolated PBMCs, or DNA extracted from either of those sample types. TCRbeta CDR3 regions were amplified from genomic DNA using the immunoSEQ Assay, a bias-controlled multiplex PCR. The published analysis was carried out like this. The number of nucleated cells in each sample was estimated by amplification of reference gene primers within the assay. Sequence reads were collapsed and filtered to measure the absolute abundance of every unique TCRbeta CDR3 rearrangement. For each sample, productive Simpson clonality was calculated as the square root of Simpson's diversity index across productive rearrangements. What TCRdb holds here is the immuneACCESS table cut down to in-frame rearrangements. Part of the clones is not present; checked against another copy, under half of the missing clones reflect an unresolved V gene, and the others are unexplained. V and J calls and clone size are given by that table; D and trimming were obtained from the DNA. A total of 100,000 or so clones appear in this sample, roughly 84% of them only once. The ten largest clones represent under 2.5% of the sample.

This specimen comes from a study of blood T cell repertoires in COVID-19 (dated by TCRdb to 2019 to 2021). Looking at the study overall: Samples from collaborators originated in the United States, Italy and Spain and spanned both the acute and convalescent phases of COVID-19. Where available, HLA class I and class II types were taken from metadata supplied by the sample provider and were not determined by assay-based typing. The prospective study material was composed of cDNA or gDNA derived from T cells, B-cell-depleted T cells, or PBMCs. A freely available public database, intended as a resource for researchers studying the immune response to SARS-CoV-2, is where the repertoires were released. The sample metadata nearly always contained a de-identified subject ID, COVID-19 status, age in years and sex. The samples were drawn from the first 160 participants of the ongoing ImmuneRACE study and from under 1,500 subjects provided by 6 global collaborators. The dataset comprised deeply sampled blood TCRbeta repertoires from subjects exposed to, actively infected with, or recovered from COVID-19.

The paper as a whole reports these results and caveats: Clinical and demographic metadata were provided uncurated, with the amount varying by source and participant.

The sequence was collected from a human donor in a cohort sampled during active COVID-19. Sequenced sample: peripheral blood.

The DNA sequence is given as TGTGCCATCAGTGAACTAGAAAACTACGAGCAGTACTTC. It codes for CAISELENYEQYF. The V and J segments used are TRBV10-3 and TRBJ2-7; possibly the D gene is TRBD2, per 5 matching bases. The CDR3 covers 13 residues, taking in both the cysteine and the phenylalanine. Only the CDR3 portion is preserved as DNA: 39 bases, with reading frame beginning at the first base. The trim is 3 bases for V and 3 bases for J, with a gap of 9 bases between the germline ends. In the germline V gene, CDR1 corresponds to ENHRY and CDR2 to SYGVKD.